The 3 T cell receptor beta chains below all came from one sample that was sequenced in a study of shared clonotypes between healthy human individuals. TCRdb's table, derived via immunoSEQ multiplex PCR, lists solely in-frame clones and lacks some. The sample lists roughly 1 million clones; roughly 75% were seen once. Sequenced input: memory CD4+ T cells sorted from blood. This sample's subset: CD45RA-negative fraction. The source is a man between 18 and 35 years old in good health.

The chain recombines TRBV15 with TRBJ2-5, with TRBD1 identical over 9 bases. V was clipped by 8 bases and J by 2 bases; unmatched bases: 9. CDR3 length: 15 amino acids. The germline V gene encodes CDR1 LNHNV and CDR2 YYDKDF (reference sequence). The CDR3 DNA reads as TGTGCCACCGGGGGACAGGGACGAAGTCAAGAGACCCAGTACTTC. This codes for CATGGQGRSQETQYF.

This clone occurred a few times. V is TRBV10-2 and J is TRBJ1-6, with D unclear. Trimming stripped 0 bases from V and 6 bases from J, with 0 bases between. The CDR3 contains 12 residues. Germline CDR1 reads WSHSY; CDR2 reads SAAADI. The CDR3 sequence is CASSESNSPLHF. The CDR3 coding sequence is TGCGCCAGCAGTGAGTCTAATTCACCCCTCCACTTT.

CDR3: CSVLGTPISYNEQFF. In DNA, the CDR3 is TGCAGCGTACTGGGAACTCCTATCTCCTACAATGAGCAGTTCTTC. This chain connects TRBV29-1 to TRBJ2-1; no reliable D call. With 6 bases removed from V and 0 bases from J, the gap between germline ends came to 15 bases. Germline CDR1 is SQVTM and CDR2 is ANQGSEA. This CDR3 is built from 15 residues.